The clone carrying this TCR beta chain was seen repeatedly, ten times or more. Its antigen is currently unknown. A library of TCRbeta sequences, prepared with unique molecular identifiers, was generated. TCRdb re-analysed the PCR reads in MiXCR, keeping a single row per CDR3 protein. The profile shows 240,000 or so distinct CDR3 sequences, approximately 8% of them singletons. These data originate in a study of T-cell reconstitution after alpha-beta-depleted transplantation in children. The germline V gene encodes CDR1 SGDLS and CDR2 YYNGEE. Trimming pared 2 bases from V and 2 bases from J, leaving 8 bases between. The CDR3 has 14 amino acids. General study results and limits: In some patients, recipient T cells and intrathymic progenitors surviving conditioning explained high day-60 diversity. One year after transplant, T-cell counts and diversity came mostly from newly produced T cells. Reportedly, roughly two months post-transplant, alpha-beta T cells arose from several hundred expanded graft clones.

The chain employs TRBV9 and TRBJ2-1; no firm D call. Sequencing used PBMCs, mostly from graft donor cells, obtained 180 days after TCRalphabeta/CD19-depleted stem cell transplant. This clonotype originated in a male patient under 18 who had a stem cell transplant for acute lymphoblastic leukemia, so the T cells may come from the graft donor. This CDR3 reads CASSVGLTYNEQFF. CDR3 coding DNA: TGTGCCAGCAGCGTTGGGCTTACCTACAATGAGCAGTTCTTC.